This TCR beta chain was recovered during a study of blood T cells in healthy people across ages. Combining a sample-barcoded 5' primer with a J-beta primer mix, a second PCR ran for 7 to 11 cycles. Per sample, CDR3-containing paired-end reads numbered at least 3 million. TCRdb reprocessed the 5' RACE reads via MiXCR and lists one record per CDR3 protein. Among about 800,000 distinct CDR3 sequences listed, about 62% were seen once. This clonotype was counted a single time. V lost 1 base to trimming and J lost 3 bases, with 16 bases between them. The CDR3 consists of 16 residues. CDR1 and CDR2 (germline): SGHTA, FQGNSA.

The chain couples TRBV7-2 to TRBJ2-7; D gene unclear. Sequenced: blood. The receptor was isolated from a man younger than 45 in good health. CDR3 residues: CASSLGPPRDDYEQYF. The CDR3 DNA sequence: TGTGCCAGCAGCTTAGGTCCTCCTCGCGATGACTACGAGCAGTACTTC.